These T cell receptor beta chains were read from a single sample in a study of PD-1 blockade in classical Hodgkin lymphoma. Sequencing used immunoSEQ multiplex PCR; TCRdb keeps in-frame clones, though not all of them. The data show about 40,000 clones, over 55% seen once. Sequenced material: peripheral blood mononuclear cells (PBMCs), taken at baseline. These receptors came from a human donor with classical Hodgkin lymphoma. Each CDR3 is given with its conserved first and last residue. The order of the fields is clone size, D gene, V gene, J gene, CDR3 DNA, CDR3 protein. The D gene is left open where the match is weak. The size field is filled for only some rows; it gives once, few, many or a size class.

few	NA	TRBV27	TRBJ2-1	TGTGCCAGCAGTTTAAGTGGGACGGGCTTTAAGAATGAGCAGTTCTTC	CASSLSGTGFKNEQFF
NA	TRBD2	TRBV4-3	TRBJ2-3	TGCGCCAGCAGCCAAGAAGCGGGGCCAGATACGCAGTATTTT	CASSQEAGPDTQYF
NA	NA	TRBV5-5	TRBJ2-3	TGTGCCAGCAGCCTGGGTGTCCTAAGCACAGATACGCAGTATTTT	CASSLGVLSTDTQYF
NA	TRBD1	TRBV6-5	TRBJ2-3	TGTGCCAGCAGTTACGCGACAGGGTACACAGATACGCAGTATTTT	CASSYATGYTDTQYF
NA	TRBD1	TRBV9	TRBJ1-1	TGTGCCAGCAGCGTAGGACAGGGCAATGAAGCTTTCTTT	CASSVGQGNEAFF
NA	TRBD1	TRBV5-1	TRBJ1-2	TGCGCCAGCAGCTTGGAATCGGACAGGGCTGGCTACACCTTC	CASSLESDRAGYTF
NA	TRBD1	TRBV5-6	TRBJ1-2	TGTGCCAGCAGCTCAGGGGGCAGCAACTATGGCTACACCTTC	CASSSGGSNYGYTF
NA	NA	TRBV11-2	TRBJ1-2	TGTGCCAGCAGCTATTCCCCCTATAGGACGTCGAGCAACTACTTCTTC	CASSYSPYRTSSNYFF
NA	TRBD1	TRBV6-1	TRBJ1-1	TGTGCCAGCACCTTTGGGCAGGGGGCTAAGACTGAAGCTTTCTTT	CASTFGQGAKTEAFF
NA	NA	TRBV19	TRBJ1-1	TGTGCCAGTAGGGCAGTCCGGGAATCGAACACTGAAGCTTTCTTT	CASRAVRESNTEAFF
NA	NA	TRBV7-8	TRBJ2-7	TGTGCCAGCAGCCTCGAGACTTTAGCCTCCTACGAGCAGTACTTC	CASSLETLASYEQYF
few	TRBD1	TRBV9	TRBJ2-7	TGTGCCAGCAGCTTCGGACAGGGTGGCTACGAGCAGTACTTC	CASSFGQGGYEQYF
NA	TRBD1	TRBV28	TRBJ1-2	TGTGCCAGCAGTTCCCCTTTGCTGGACAGGCACAGCTATGGCTACACCTTC	CASSSPLLDRHSYGYTF
NA	TRBD2	TRBV7-3	TRBJ2-5	TGTGCCAGCAGCTCAACCGGGGGGCAAGAGACCCAGTACTTC	CASSSTGGQETQYF
NA	TRBD1	TRBV27	TRBJ1-4	TGTGCCAGCAGTTTTAAGGGGGCGTGGGATGAAAAACTGTTTTTT	CASSFKGAWDEKLFF
once	NA	TRBV27	TRBJ1-4	TGTGCCAGCAGTCAAGGGTCGGGGTTGGATGAAAAACTGTTTTTT	CASSQGSGLDEKLFF